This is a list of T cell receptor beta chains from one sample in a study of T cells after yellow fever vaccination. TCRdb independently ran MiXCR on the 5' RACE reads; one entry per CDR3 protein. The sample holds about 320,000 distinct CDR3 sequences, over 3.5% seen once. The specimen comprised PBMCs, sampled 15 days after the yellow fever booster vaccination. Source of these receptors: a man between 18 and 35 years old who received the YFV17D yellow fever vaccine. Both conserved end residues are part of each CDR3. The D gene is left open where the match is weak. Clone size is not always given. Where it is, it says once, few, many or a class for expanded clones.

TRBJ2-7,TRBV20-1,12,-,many,TGCAGTGCTCCGACAGGAGCGTACGAGCAGTACTTC,CSAPTGAYEQYF
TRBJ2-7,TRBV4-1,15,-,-,TGCGCCAGCAGCCAAGATTATAGACAGGAGGAAGAGCAGTACTTC,CASSQDYRQEEEQYF
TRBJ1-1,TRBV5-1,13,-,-,TGCGCCAGCAGGCCAGGGATGAACACTGAAGCTTTCTTT,CASRPGMNTEAFF
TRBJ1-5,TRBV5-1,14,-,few,TGCGCCAGCAGCCGGGACGGGAACAATCAGCCCCAGCATTTT,CASSRDGNNQPQHF
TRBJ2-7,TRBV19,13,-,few,TGTGCCAGTAGCAGACGGGCCTCCTACGAGCAGTACTTC,CASSRRASYEQYF
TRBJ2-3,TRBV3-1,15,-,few,TGTGCCAGCAGCCAAGATGCGGGGAGAACAGATACGCAGTATTTT,CASSQDAGRTDTQYF
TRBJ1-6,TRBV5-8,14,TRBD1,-,TGTGCCAGCAGCATTAGACAGGGCCCTTCACCCCTCCACTTT,CASSIRQGPSPLHF
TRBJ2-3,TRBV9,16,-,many,TGTGCCAGCAGCCCTACAGGACGGTCATCAACAGATACGCAGTATTTT,CASSPTGRSSTDTQYF
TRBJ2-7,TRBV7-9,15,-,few,TGTGCCAGCACCCTCGGAACCGACAGGTCCTACGAGCAGTACTTC,CASTLGTDRSYEQYF
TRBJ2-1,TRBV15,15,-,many,TGTGCCACCAGCAGCCTGATGCTCACAGACAATGAGCAGTTCTTC,CATSSLMLTDNEQFF
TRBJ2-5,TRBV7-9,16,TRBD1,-,TGTGCCAGCAGTCACGCTCCGGGACAGGGGTTGGAGACCCAGTACTTC,CASSHAPGQGLETQYF
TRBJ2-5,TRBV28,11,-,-,TGTGCCAGCAGTCCCCGTACGGCCCAGTACTTC,CASSPRTAQYF
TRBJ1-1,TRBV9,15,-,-,TGTGCCAGCAGCTTAATCGTCAGGGGGAACACTGAAGCTTTCTTT,CASSLIVRGNTEAFF
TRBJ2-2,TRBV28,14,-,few,TGTGCCAGCAGTTGGGCAGGGCCCACCGGGGAGCTGTTTTTT,CASSWAGPTGELFF
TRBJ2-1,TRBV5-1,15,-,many,TGCGCCAGCAGCTCCTCCGCCGGGCGGTACAATGAGCAGTTCTTC,CASSSSAGRYNEQFF
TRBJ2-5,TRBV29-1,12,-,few,TGCAGCGTTGAAAGGAACCAAGAGACCCAGTACTTC,CSVERNQETQYF
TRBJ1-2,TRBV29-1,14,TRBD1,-,TGCAGCGTTGTCCCGGGACAGGCGGGCTATGGCTACACCTTC,CSVVPGQAGYGYTF
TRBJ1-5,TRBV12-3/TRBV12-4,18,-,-,TGTGCCAGCAGTTTAGCGCAGGACGGACGTTATAGCAATCAGCCCCAGCATTTT,CASSLAQDGRYSNQPQHF
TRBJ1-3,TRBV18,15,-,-,TGTGCCAGCTCACCACCGTCAGGGGCCGGGGACACCATATATTTT,CASSPPSGAGDTIYF
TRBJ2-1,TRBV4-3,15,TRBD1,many,TGCGCCAGCAGCCAGACGACAGGGGTAACTGATGAGCAGTTCTTC,CASSQTTGVTDEQFF
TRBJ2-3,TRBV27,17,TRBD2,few,TGTGCCAGCAGTTTGGGGGGACTAGCGGGGATCACAGATACGCAGTATTTT,CASSLGGLAGITDTQYF
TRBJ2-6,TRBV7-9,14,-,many,TGTGCCAGCCGGTCCCTTAGTGGGGCCAACGTCCTGACTTTC,CASRSLSGANVLTF
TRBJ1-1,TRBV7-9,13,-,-,TGTGCCAGCAGCCGTTCAGCCAACACTGAAGCTTTCTTT,CASSRSANTEAFF
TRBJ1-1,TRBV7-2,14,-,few,TGTGCCAGCAGCTTCTCCCCATGGGACACTGAAGCTTTCTTT,CASSFSPWDTEAFF
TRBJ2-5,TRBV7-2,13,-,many,TGTGCCAGCAGCTTAACCCTAGCCGAGACCCAGTACTTC,CASSLTLAETQYF
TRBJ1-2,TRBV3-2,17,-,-,TGTGCCAGCAGCCAAGTCGGCCGAACAGGAGATAACTATGGCTACACCTTC,CASSQVGRTGDNYGYTF
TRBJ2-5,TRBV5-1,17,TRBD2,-,TGCGCCAGCAGCTCGTCACTAGCGGGGAGTTTTAAAGAGACCCAGTACTTC,CASSSSLAGSFKETQYF
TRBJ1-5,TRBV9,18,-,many,TGTGCCAGCAGCGTAGGTGTGTTTCGCAGGGCGGGTTGGGAGCCCCAGCATTTT,CASSVGVFRRAGWEPQHF
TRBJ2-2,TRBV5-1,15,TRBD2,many,TGCGCCAGCAACGGGGGGGACATAAACACCGGGGAGCTGTTTTTT,CASNGGDINTGELFF
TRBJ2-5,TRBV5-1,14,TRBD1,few,TGCGCCAGCAGCTCCCAGGGGGCCCAGGAGACCCAGTACTTC,CASSSQGAQETQYF
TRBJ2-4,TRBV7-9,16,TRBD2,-,TGTGCCAGCACCTATAGCGGGGGGGTGGACAAAAACATTCAGTACTTC,CASTYSGGVDKNIQYF
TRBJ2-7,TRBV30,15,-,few,TGTGCCTGGAGTTACCCCCGGTCGGCAGGCGGAGAGCAGTACTTC,CAWSYPRSAGGEQYF
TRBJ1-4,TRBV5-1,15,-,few,TGCGCCAGCAGCTACTTCGCAGCAACTAATGAAAAACTGTTTTTT,CASSYFAATNEKLFF
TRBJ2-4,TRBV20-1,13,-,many,TGCAGTGGCGTGCTGGGGGGCAAAAACATTCAGTACTTC,CSGVLGGKNIQYF
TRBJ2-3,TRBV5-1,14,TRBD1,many,TGCGCCAGCAGAACCGGGACAGGGGCAGATACGCAGTATTTT,CASRTGTGADTQYF
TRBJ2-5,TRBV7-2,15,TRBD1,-,TGTGCCAGCAGCTTTCAACAGGGGGCAGGGGAGACCCAGTACTTC,CASSFQQGAGETQYF
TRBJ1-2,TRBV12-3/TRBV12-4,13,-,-,TGTGCCAGCAGTCCTACACCAGGCTATGGCTACACCTTC,CASSPTPGYGYTF
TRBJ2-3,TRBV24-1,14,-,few,TGTGCCACCAGTGAAAGTTGGAACGTAAATACGCAGTATTTT,CATSESWNVNTQYF